The 17 T cell receptor beta chains reported below all come from one sample, sequenced in a study of shared clonotypes between healthy human individuals (dated by TCRdb to 2018 to 2021). The method was the immunoSEQ multiplex PCR assay. The immuneACCESS repertoire file appears here via TCRdb, limited to in-frame rearrangements. These files lack a portion of the clones; in checked studies, under half of the deficit traces to unresolved V genes, and the cause of the others is not known. The sample includes about 960,000 clones, with around 80% observed a single time. Jointly, the top ten make up around 1.4% of the sample. The sequencing sample was made of memory CD4+ T cells sorted from blood. The sample's cell subset or site label, in plain terms: CD45RA-negative fraction. These receptors were obtained from a man aged 18 to 30 in good health.

The chain is built from TRBV7-9 and TRBJ2-2; 10 positions agree with TRBD2. The length of the CDR3 is 16 residues. Looked up from germline, CDR1 is SEHNR and CDR2 is FQNEAQ (reference sequence). Germline trimming cut 5 bases from V and 4 bases from J; bases unmatched to any gene: 7. CDR3 loop: CASSPSGRASTGELFF. The CDR3 DNA sequence: TGTGCCAGCAGCCCAAGCGGGAGGGCCAGCACCGGGGAGCTGTTTTTT.

The V and J genes are TRBV6-1 and TRBJ1-5; 9 bases align to TRBD1. This CDR3 comprises 15 residues. J gave up 1 base and V 6 bases, and 4 bases lay outside the gene matches. Germline CDR1 and CDR2: MNHNS and SASEGT. As DNA, the CDR3 is TGTGCCAGCAGGGGGACAGGGAAGAGCAATCAGCCCCAGCATTTT. It is translated as CASRGTGKSNQPQHF.

This clone was counted only a few times. The chain combines TRBV10-3 with TRBJ2-1; 8 bases match TRBD2. CDR3 length equals 15 residues. CDR1 ENHRY and CDR2 SYGVKD come from the germline V gene. Trimming removed 4 bases from V and 4 bases from J; junction bases left unmatched: 6. CDR3 in DNA: TGTGCCATCAGTGGGAGCGGGAGTATATACAATGAGCAGTTCTTC. Its translation: CAISGSGSIYNEQFF.

V and J are TRBV2 and TRBJ1-1, with 8 bases lining up with TRBD1. Germline CDR1 is SNHLY and CDR2 is FYNNEI. The CDR3 is made up of 15 amino acids. The trim removed 6 bases at V and 1 base at J, leaving 7 bases unmatched. In DNA, the CDR3 is TGTGCCAGCAGGACCACAGGGGGTGGGAACACTGAAGCTTTCTTT. It translates to CASRTTGGGNTEAFF.

The J gene is TRBJ2-5, the V gene TRBV2; 7 bases match TRBD2. Gene TRBJ2-7 matches the end of the DNA better, so the J call may be wrong. The germline CDR1 and CDR2 sequences are SNHLY and FYNNEI. The CDR3 length is 20 residues. The CDR3 bases are TGTGCCAGCAGTGAAGCGAGAGCAGGGAGGGGATCTTTATACTCCTACGAGCAGTACTTC. Amino acid sequence: CASSEARAGRGSLYSYEQYF.

The chain joins TRBV30 to TRBJ2-1; D uncertain. The V gene's germline CDR1 is GTSNPN and CDR2 SVGIG (reference sequence). There are 13 residues in the CDR3. V lost 0 bases and J 10 bases, leaving 13 bases between the germline ends. The CDR3 sequence: CAWSVSAATEQFF. For the CDR3, the DNA is TGTGCCTGGAGTGTATCGGCGGCGACCGAGCAGTTCTTC.

The chain has TRBV7-9 and TRBJ2-1, with D perhaps TRBD2 (6 bases). Germline values: CDR1 SEHNR, CDR2 FQNEAQ (reference sequence). The CDR3 extends over 17 amino acids. The V end lost 3 bases, the J end lost 2 bases, and 17 bases lay between the germline ends. CDR3 bases: TGTGCCAGCAGCTTCCTGGGGAGTAGCGGACCCTACAATGAGCAGTTCTTC. It is translated as CASSFLGSSGPYNEQFF.

On this clone itself: Other DNA sequences in this sample translate to the same CDR3. The chain is built from TRBV9 and TRBJ2-7; D gene uncertain. Germline V gene data show CDR1 as SGDLS and CDR2 as YYNGEE. The length of the CDR3 is 12 residues. The V end lost 3 bases, the J end lost 2 bases, and 6 bases lay between the germline ends. CDR3 bases: TGTGCCAGCAGCGCACGGACCTACGAGCAGTACTTC. Its translation is CASSARTYEQYF.

The chain recombines TRBV4-3 with TRBJ2-5; D is unresolved. V lost 1 base, J lost 4 bases, and 7 bases lay in between. This CDR3 spans 13 amino acids. Germline-derived CDR1 and CDR2 are LGHNA and YSLEER. The DNA for the CDR3 is TGCGCCAGCAGCCAAGTAGTGGGAGAGACCCAGTACTTC. Translated: CASSQVVGETQYF.

This clone was found a few times. The chain is built from TRBV2 and TRBJ1-2, with D maybe TRBD1 (6 bases). Germline V lookup: CDR1 SNHLY, CDR2 FYNNEI. This CDR3 has 13 residues. The V gene lost 10 bases and the J gene lost 2 bases, with 14 bases spanning the gap. The DNA of the CDR3 is TGTGCCAACTCCGGGACAATCAACTATGGCTACACCTTC. Amino acid sequence: CANSGTINYGYTF.

In DNA, the CDR3 is TGTGCCAGCTCACCACCGGGCCAGCAGTATCAGCCCCAGCATTTT. Translation gives CASSPPGQQYQPQHF. This sequence joins TRBV18 and TRBJ1-5; D not certain. V shed 0 bases and J shed 5 bases, with 11 bases lying between them. This CDR3 is built from 15 residues. Germline CDR1 and CDR2: KGHSH and LQKENI.

This clone was observed once. The same CDR3 can be traced to other DNA sequences in this sample. The gene calls are TRBV5-1 and TRBJ1-1; D remains unclear. The CDR3 has 13 residues. The ends were cut back, 0 bases at V and 3 bases at J, with 6 bases in the middle. The germline V gene has CDR1 SGHRS and CDR2 YFSETQ. CDR3 protein: CASSLAGYTEAFF. The CDR3 nucleotides read TGCGCCAGCAGCTTGGCGGGGTACACTGAAGCTTTCTTT.

This rearrangement joins TRBV29-1 to TRBJ2-1; 8 nucleotides agree with TRBD1. The CDR3 covers 12 residues. Germline loops: CDR1 SQVTM, CDR2 ANQGSEA. The V gene end was trimmed by 7 bases and the J gene end by 8 bases; junction bases not matched to a gene: 7. CDR3: CSAARGRDEQFF. The CDR3 region has the DNA TGCAGCGCCGCCAGGGGGCGCGATGAGCAGTTCTTC.

The chain joins TRBV5-1 to TRBJ2-3, with 16 bases aligning to TRBD2. Germline CDR1 and CDR2: SGHRS and YFSETQ. This CDR3 spans 18 amino acids. The V segment lost 4 bases and the J segment 0 bases; nucleotides outside the gene matches: 5. The CDR3 DNA follows: TGCGCCAGCAGCAAGGGACTAGCGGGAGGGACTAGCACAGATACGCAGTATTTT. Its translation: CASSKGLAGGTSTDTQYF.

The J gene is TRBJ2-2, the V gene TRBV15; possible D gene TRBD2, 6 bases. V gave up 1 base and J gave up 9 bases, with 12 bases separating them. This CDR3 region has 14 residues. Germline V gene data show CDR1 as LNHNV and CDR2 as YYDKDF (reference sequence). CDR3 amino acids: CATSRGGGSRELFF. The CDR3 bases are TGTGCCACCAGCAGAGGAGGAGGGAGCAGGGAGCTGTTTTTT.

This chain uses TRBV27 with TRBJ2-7; D may match TRBD1 or TRBD2 (6 bases each). Germline CDR1 and CDR2: MNHEY and SMNVEV (reference sequence). The CDR3 length is 14 residues. The ends were cut back, 2 bases at V and 3 bases at J, with 11 bases in the middle. The CDR3 DNA follows: TGTGCCAGCAGTTTAGAGGGGGGTAACTACGAGCAGTACTTC. It translates to CASSLEGGNYEQYF.

The chain combines TRBV15 with TRBJ2-1; 10 nucleotides line up with TRBD2. The V gene's germline CDR1 is LNHNV and CDR2 YYDKDF (reference sequence). V lost 3 bases and J lost 0; bases outside the gene matches: 17. This CDR3 is 21 amino acids long. The CDR3 DNA follows: TGTGCCACCAGCAGGGGTATTCGAGTAGCGGGGGGCAAAGGCTCCTACAATGAGCAGTTCTTC. Translated, it gives CATSRGIRVAGGKGSYNEQFF.